This is a list of T cell receptor beta chains from one sample in a study of beta chain features in type 1 diabetes. TCRdb keeps only in-frame clones here, not all; method: immunoSEQ multiplex PCR. The sample has roughly 500,000 clones, 30% seen once; the top ten hold about 0.06%. Specimen: naive CD4+ T cells from blood. The origin of the receptors is a man aged 18-30 years in good health. CDR3s include the opening cysteine and the closing phenylalanine or tryptophan. The order of the fields is D gene, V gene, clone size, J gene, CDR3 DNA, CDR3 protein. D genes are given only for firm matches. The size field is filled for only some rows; it gives once, few, many or a size class.

D: TRBD2
V: TRBV9
size: .
J: TRBJ2-3
DNA: TGTGCCAGCAGCGTGACTAGCGGGAGGGCCGGGACAGATACGCAGTATTTT
CDR3: CASSVTSGRAGTDTQYF

D: TRBD1
V: TRBV4-2
size: .
J: TRBJ1-2
DNA: TGTGCCAGCAGCCTCAAGGTAGGACAGGCCTATGGCTACACCTTC
CDR3: CASSLKVGQAYGYTF

D: TRBD2
V: TRBV28
size: .
J: TRBJ2-5
DNA: TGTGCCAGCAGTTCCTTGGGACTAACTTGGGGGGAGACCCAGTACTTC
CDR3: CASSSLGLTWGETQYF

D: .
V: TRBV7-2
size: .
J: TRBJ2-7
DNA: TGTGCCAGCAGCTTAGTGGGCTTCGCCTACGAGCAGTACTTC
CDR3: CASSLVGFAYEQYF

D: .
V: TRBV19
size: .
J: TRBJ2-3
DNA: TGTGCCAGTAGTCCCGGGACTCTTACAGATACGCAGTATTTT
CDR3: CASSPGTLTDTQYF

D: TRBD1
V: TRBV29-1
size: .
J: TRBJ2-1
DNA: TGCAGCGTTTCGGGACAGGGAACTTACAATGAGCAGTTCTTC
CDR3: CSVSGQGTYNEQFF

D: .
V: TRBV7-9
size: few
J: TRBJ2-5
DNA: TGTGCCAGTTCGGCCCCAGCTGAGACCCAGTACTTC
CDR3: CASSAPAETQYF

D: .
V: TRBV29-1
size: few
J: TRBJ2-7
DNA: TGCAGCGTCGAACACGACAGGCCCCACGAGCAGTACTTC
CDR3: CSVEHDRPHEQYF

D: TRBD2
V: TRBV28
size: .
J: TRBJ2-1
DNA: TGTGCCAGCAGTTTATCGGGAGGATTCAGGGCCTACAATGAGCAGTTCTTC
CDR3: CASSLSGGFRAYNEQFF

D: TRBD1
V: TRBV5-1
size: .
J: TRBJ2-5
DNA: TGCGCCAGCAGCACCTACGGGACAGAAGAGACCCAGTACTTC
CDR3: CASSTYGTEETQYF

D: TRBD1
V: TRBV30
size: .
J: TRBJ1-3
DNA: TGTGCCTGGTCCGGGACAGCCTCTGGAAACACCATATATTTT
CDR3: CAWSGTASGNTIYF

D: .
V: TRBV9
size: .
J: TRBJ1-2
DNA: TGTGCCAGCAGCGTAGCGGGGATTTACGGCTACACCTTC
CDR3: CASSVAGIYGYTF

D: TRBD1
V: TRBV30
size: few
J: TRBJ1-5
DNA: TGTGCCTGGAGTGTAGGGGGCGGCAATCAGCCCCAGCATTTT
CDR3: CAWSVGGGNQPQHF

D: TRBD2
V: TRBV7-8
size: few
J: TRBJ2-1
DNA: TGTGCCAGCAGCGATTGGACTAGCGGACCTTCCTACAATGAGCAGTTCTTC
CDR3: CASSDWTSGPSYNEQFF

D: TRBD1
V: TRBV2
size: few
J: TRBJ2-6
DNA: TGTGCCAGCAGCGGCGACAGGGTACTCTCTGGGGCCAACGTCCTGACTTTC
CDR3: CASSGDRVLSGANVLTF

D: TRBD2
V: TRBV7-9
size: few
J: TRBJ2-7
DNA: TGTGCCAGCAGCGAAGGGACTAGTCTCGACGAGCAGTACTTC
CDR3: CASSEGTSLDEQYF

D: .
V: TRBV28
size: .
J: TRBJ2-7
DNA: TGTGCCAGCAGTCAGACCTACGAGCAGTACTTC
CDR3: CASSQTYEQYF

D: TRBD1
V: TRBV6-5
size: .
J: TRBJ2-7
DNA: TGTGCCAGCAGGAGGACAGGGGCGAGGCACGAGCAGTACTTC
CDR3: CASRRTGARHEQYF

D: .
V: TRBV5-4
size: .
J: TRBJ2-1
DNA: TGTGCCAGCAGCTCGAGCGGCCCCTCCTACAATGAGCAGTTCTTC
CDR3: CASSSSGPSYNEQFF

D: .
V: TRBV7-3
size: .
J: TRBJ2-7
DNA: TGTGCCAGCAGCTTAAACGGGGGAAACGGCTACGAGCAGTACTTC
CDR3: CASSLNGGNGYEQYF

D: .
V: TRBV7-2
size: few
J: TRBJ2-7
DNA: TGTGCCAGCAGCTCAAAGCCCCAGGGGTACGAGCAGTACTTC
CDR3: CASSSKPQGYEQYF

D: TRBD1
V: TRBV15
size: .
J: TRBJ1-1
DNA: TGTGCCACCAGCCCTCGCGGGACAGCAAACACTGAAGCTTTCTTT
CDR3: CATSPRGTANTEAFF

D: TRBD2
V: TRBV19
size: .
J: TRBJ2-7
DNA: TGTGCCAGTAGTATCTTAAGCGGGAGCTCCTACGAGCAGTACTTC
CDR3: CASSILSGSSYEQYF

D: TRBD2
V: TRBV29-1
size: few
J: TRBJ2-1
DNA: TGCAGCGTTACGCTAGCGGGAGGCCCCGAAAATGAGCAGTTCTTC
CDR3: CSVTLAGGPENEQFF

D: .
V: TRBV5-1
size: .
J: TRBJ1-4
DNA: TGCGCCAGCAGCTCCGGGACAACTAATGAAAAACTGTTTTTT
CDR3: CASSSGTTNEKLFF

D: .
V: TRBV29-1
size: .
J: TRBJ2-3
DNA: TGCAGCGTTGGGTCGGGAGAACCAGATACGCAGTATTTT
CDR3: CSVGSGEPDTQYF

D: .
V: TRBV30
size: .
J: TRBJ2-5
DNA: TGTGCCTGTACCGGGCCCGGGGGGACCCAGTACTTC
CDR3: CACTGPGGTQYF

D: TRBD2
V: TRBV28
size: .
J: TRBJ2-7
DNA: TGTGCCAGCAGTTCCCCGGGAGGACTTTACGAGCAGTACTTC
CDR3: CASSSPGGLYEQYF